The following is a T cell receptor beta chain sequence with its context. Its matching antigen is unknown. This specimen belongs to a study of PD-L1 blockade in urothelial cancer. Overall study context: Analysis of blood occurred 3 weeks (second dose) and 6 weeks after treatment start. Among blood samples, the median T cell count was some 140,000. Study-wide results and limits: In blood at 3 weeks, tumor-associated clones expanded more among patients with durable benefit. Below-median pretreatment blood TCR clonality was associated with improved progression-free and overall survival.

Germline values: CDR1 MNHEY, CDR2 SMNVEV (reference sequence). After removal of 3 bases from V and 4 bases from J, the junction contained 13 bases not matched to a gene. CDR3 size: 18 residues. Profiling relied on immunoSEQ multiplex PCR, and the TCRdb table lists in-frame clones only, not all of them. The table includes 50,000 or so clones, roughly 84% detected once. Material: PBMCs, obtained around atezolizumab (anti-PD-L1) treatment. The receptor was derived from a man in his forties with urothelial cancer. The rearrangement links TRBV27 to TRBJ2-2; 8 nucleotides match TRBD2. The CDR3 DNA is TGTGCCAGCAGTTTTGAAGCGGGAGTATATCGGGGCACCGGGGAGCTGTTTTTT. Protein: CASSFEAGVYRGTGELFF.